A selection of T cell receptor beta chains follows, all from one sample in a study of regulatory T cells in long-lasting Graves disease. Via MiXCR, TCRdb re-called the multiplex PCR reads, giving one row per CDR3 protein. The profile shows around 400,000 distinct CDR3 sequences, about 14% of them singletons. Sequencing used peripheral blood mononuclear cells (PBMCs), obtained at new diagnosis, from a patient treated with antithyroid drugs. The origin of the receptors is a female donor with Graves disease. Each CDR3 is given with its conserved first and last residue. A D gene is named only where the DNA matches it firmly. Rows give clone size only sometimes, using once, few, many, or a class for an expanded clone.

V: TRBV15; J: TRBJ2-5; D: -; size: few; CDR3: CATSTEFGQRQETQYF; DNA: TGTGCCACCAGCACCGAATTTGGACAGCGCCAAGAGACCCAGTACTTC
V: TRBV7-9; J: TRBJ2-3; D: -; size: many; CDR3: CATGTVTDTQYF; DNA: TGTGCCACCGGGACTGTCACAGATACGCAGTATTTT
V: TRBV29-1; J: TRBJ2-7; D: TRBD1; size: many; CDR3: CSVQGNTYEQYF; DNA: TGCAGCGTACAGGGGAACACCTACGAGCAGTACTTC
V: TRBV7-2; J: TRBJ1-5; D: -; size: many; CDR3: CASSLAGSQPQHF; DNA: TGTGCCAGCAGCTTAGCGGGGAGCCAGCCCCAGCATTTT
V: TRBV29-1; J: TRBJ1-2; D: -; size: many; CDR3: CSVETPNYGYTF; DNA: TGCAGCGTTGAGACCCCTAACTATGGCTACACCTTC
V: TRBV19; J: TRBJ2-5; D: TRBD2; size: -; CDR3: CASSIAGGTSGGDQETQYF; DNA: TGTGCCAGTAGTATAGCCGGTGGGACTAGCGGGGGCGATCAAGAGACCCAGTACTTC
V: TRBV2; J: TRBJ1-4; D: -; size: many; CDR3: CASSKGRLYEKLFF; DNA: TGTGCCAGCAGTAAGGGGAGACTTTATGAAAAACTGTTTTTT
V: TRBV29-1; J: TRBJ2-2; D: -; size: few; CDR3: CSVRTRGELFF; DNA: TGCAGCGTTCGGACTCGTGGGGAGCTGTTTTTT
V: TRBV7-2; J: TRBJ1-1; D: -; size: many; CDR3: CASSLAYRDRLAFF; DNA: TGTGCCAGCAGCTTAGCGTACAGGGATCGTCTAGCTTTCTTT
V: TRBV6-1; J: TRBJ2-1; D: -; size: many; CDR3: CASSTGGGAGNEQFF; DNA: TGTGCCAGCAGCACCGGGGGCGGGGCCGGGAATGAGCAGTTCTTC
V: TRBV6-4; J: TRBJ2-6; D: -; size: few; CDR3: CASSDWGSSSGANVLTF; DNA: TGTGCCAGCAGTGATTGGGGTTCAAGCTCTGGGGCCAACGTCCTGACTTTC
V: TRBV19; J: TRBJ2-1; D: -; size: many; CDR3: CASSMGGGWASYNEQFF; DNA: TGTGCCAGTAGTATGGGTGGGGGATGGGCCTCCTACAATGAGCAGTTCTTC
V: TRBV11-2; J: TRBJ1-1; D: -; size: many; CDR3: CASSTRPSKAFF; DNA: TGTGCCAGCAGCACCCGGCCGTCTAAAGCTTTCTTT
V: TRBV20-1; J: TRBJ2-3; D: -; size: many; CDR3: CSASVDTDTQYF; DNA: TGCAGTGCTAGTGTGGACACAGATACGCAGTATTTT
V: TRBV28; J: TRBJ2-2; D: -; size: many; CDR3: CASSSQRVNTGELFF; DNA: TGTGCCAGCAGTTCCCAGAGGGTTAACACCGGGGAGCTGTTTTTT
V: TRBV20-1; J: TRBJ1-5; D: TRBD1; size: many; CDR3: CSALTDRKNQPQHF; DNA: TGCAGTGCCCTCACGGACAGGAAAAATCAGCCCCAGCATTTT
V: TRBV19; J: TRBJ1-2; D: TRBD1; size: many; CDR3: CASSPGQGSPRSGYTF; DNA: TGTGCCAGTAGCCCCGGACAGGGTTCGCCGCGGAGTGGCTACACCTTC
V: TRBV20-1; J: TRBJ2-1; D: TRBD2; size: many; CDR3: CSARMGLAGIYEQFF; DNA: TGCAGTGCTAGGATGGGGCTAGCGGGTATCTATGAGCAGTTCTTC
V: TRBV7-9; J: TRBJ2-7; D: -; size: many; CDR3: CASSLGDEYEQYF; DNA: TGTGCCAGCAGCTTAGGGGACGAATACGAGCAGTACTTC
V: TRBV11-2; J: TRBJ2-7; D: -; size: -; CDR3: CASRRQAEQYF; DNA: TGTGCCAGCAGGAGACAGGCGGAGCAGTACTTC
V: TRBV4-1; J: TRBJ2-5; D: -; size: few; CDR3: CASSQEGGRSETQYF; DNA: TGCGCCAGCAGCCAAGAGGGGGGCAGGTCAGAGACCCAGTACTTC
V: TRBV5-1; J: TRBJ2-3; D: -; size: few; CDR3: CASSLRQSADTQYF; DNA: TGCGCCAGCAGCTTGAGGCAATCCGCAGATACGCAGTATTTT
V: TRBV7-2; J: TRBJ1-2; D: -; size: many; CDR3: CASSELGVNGYTF; DNA: TGTGCCAGCAGCGAACTCGGGGTAAATGGCTACACCTTC
V: TRBV19; J: TRBJ1-1; D: TRBD1; size: many; CDR3: CASSSLPEQGQTEAFF; DNA: TGTGCCAGTAGTTCCCTTCCGGAACAGGGGCAAACTGAAGCTTTCTTT
V: TRBV3-1; J: TRBJ2-2; D: -; size: many; CDR3: CASRPTGFNTGELFF; DNA: TGTGCCAGCAGACCTACAGGGTTCAACACCGGGGAGCTGTTTTTT